These 30 T cell receptor beta chains share one sample of origin, sequenced in a study of identical twins. TCRdb re-called the 5' RACE reads with MiXCR, one entry per CDR3 protein. The sample lists a few hundred thousand distinct CDR3 sequences, approximately 9.1% seen once, with approximately 8.9% in the top ten. Sequenced sample: naive T cells sorted from blood. These receptors all come from a woman between 50 and 59 years old in good health.

This chain links TRBV20-1 with TRBJ2-3, with 10 bases that match TRBD2. The CDR3 totals 14 residues. Unmatched junction bases numbered 10, after V lost 5 bases and J lost 8 bases. Germline V gene data show CDR1 as DFQATT and CDR2 as SNEGSKA (reference sequence). The CDR3 sequence: CSAWVLAGEGTQYF. CDR3 DNA: TGCAGTGCTTGGGTCCTAGCGGGAGAGGGTACGCAGTATTTT.

The sample holds a few counts of this clonotype. V and J are TRBV28 and TRBJ1-6; TRBD1 matches 8 bases. V gave up 3 bases and J gave up 9 bases; unmatched junction bases: 4. The germline gives CDR1 MDHEN, CDR2 SYDVKM. The CDR3 is 14 amino acids. This CDR3 is CASSFGQGGSPLHF. The CDR3 nucleotides read TGTGCCAGCAGTTTTGGACAGGGAGGTTCACCCCTCCACTTT. The complete variable domain, with remaining parts taken from reference TRBV28 and TRBJ1-6, reads DVKVTQSSRYLVKRTGEKVFLECVQDMDHENMFWYRQDPGLGLRLIYFSYDVKMKEKGDIPEGYSVSREKKERFSLILESASTNQTSMYLCASSFGQGGSPLHFGNGTRLTVT.

This clonotype was seen more than once but under ten times. The chain is built from TRBV13 and TRBJ2-7; D gene ambiguous. The CDR3 has 14 amino acids. CDR1 PRHDT and CDR2 FYEKMQ come from the germline V gene (reference sequence). V lost 0 bases and J lost 7, with 13 bases in between. The CDR3 loop reads CASSLGGPDGEQYF. The CDR3 DNA is TGTGCCAGCAGCTTAGGGGGTCCGGACGGGGAGCAGTACTTC.

The chain has TRBV10-3 and TRBJ2-6, with D hard to call. Germline lookup yields CDR1 ENHRY and CDR2 SYGVKD. The CDR3 spans 15 residues. V was cut by 5 bases and J by 0 bases, with 8 bases left in between. The CDR3: CAISSEVSGANVLTF. The CDR3 region has the DNA TGTGCCATCAGTTCTGAGGTCTCTGGGGCCAACGTCCTGACTTTC.

The table lists this clonotype with a few counts. V usage is TRBV11-2 and J usage is TRBJ2-7; no reliable D call. CDR3 length: 13 amino acids. CDR1 SGHAT and CDR2 FQNNGV come from the germline V gene. Trimming took off 0 bases at V and 4 bases at J, with 7 bases between the two ends. The DNA for the CDR3 is TGTGCCAGCAGCTTAGACCCCGGATACGAGCAGTACGTC. Residues: CASSLDPGYEQYV.

This clonotype was counted only a few times. The V gene is TRBV5-1, the J gene TRBJ1-5, with D possibly being TRBD1 (5 bases). The V end lost 4 bases, the J end lost 4 bases, and 15 bases lay between the germline ends. Per the germline V gene, CDR1 is SGHRS and CDR2 is YFSETQ. The CDR3 runs to 15 residues. The CDR3 sequence: CASSGDGRKNQPQHF. DNA of the CDR3: TGCGCCAGCAGCGGGGACGGACGAAAGAATCAGCCCCAGCATTTT. The entire variable domain, with the rest obtained from reference TRBV5-1 and TRBJ1-5, is as follows: KAGVTQTPRYLIKTRGQQVTLSCSPISGHRSVSWYQQTPGQGLQFLFEYFSETQRNKGNFPGRFSGRQFSNSRSEMNVSTLELGDSALYLCASSGDGRKNQPQHFGDGTRLSIL.

In DNA form, the CDR3 reads TGTGCCAGCAGTCGAGAGGACAGGCGGAGGGTTGAAGCTTTCTTT. Residues: CASSREDRRRVEAFF. V usage is TRBV12-3 or TRBV12-4 and J usage is TRBJ1-1; 7 bases fit TRBD1. The CDR3 runs 15 residues. V gave up 5 bases and J gave up 7 bases; unmatched junction bases: 13.

This clonotype was observed a few times. The rearrangement joins TRBV5-1 to TRBJ2-1; possibly TRBD2 for D (6 bases). CDR3 length: 14 residues. Trimming took 0 bases from V and 7 from J, leaving 11 bases between them. Germline V gene lookup returns CDR1 SGHRS and CDR2 YFSETQ. This CDR3 is CASSLVGRGNEQFF. The CDR3, as DNA: TGCGCCAGCAGCTTGGTCGGGAGAGGAAATGAGCAGTTCTTC. The variable domain in full, with the rest retrieved from reference TRBV5-1 and TRBJ2-1, is KAGVTQTPRYLIKTRGQQVTLSCSPISGHRSVSWYQQTPGQGLQFLFEYFSETQRNKGNFPGRFSGRQFSNSRSEMNVSTLELGDSALYLCASSLVGRGNEQFFGPGTRLTVL.

The chain recombines TRBV10-3 with TRBJ2-3; D is unclear. Per the germline V gene, CDR1 is ENHRY and CDR2 is SYGVKD. The germline V and J ends were trimmed by 3 bases and 3 bases, with 19 bases remaining between them. This CDR3 contains 17 residues. Written as DNA, the CDR3 is TGTGCCATCAGTGATAAGGGCAGAGGCCTTGTAACAGATACGCAGTATTTT. Its protein product is CAISDKGRGLVTDTQYF.

This clonotype has more than one count but fewer than ten. J is TRBJ2-1 and V is TRBV5-1; 12 positions agree with TRBD2. The CDR3 runs to 18 residues. Germline loops: CDR1 SGHRS, CDR2 YFSETQ. Trimming cost V 0 bases and J 6 bases; bases outside gene matches: 10. The CDR3 sequence is CASSLGLAGGPIVNEQFF. CDR3 DNA: TGCGCCAGCAGCTTGGGGCTAGCGGGAGGGCCGATTGTCAATGAGCAGTTCTTC.

This clonotype was counted between two and nine times. The chain combines TRBV10-2 with TRBJ2-1; D call uncertain. The CDR3 is 13 residues long. The V end was cut by 10 bases, the J end by 7 bases, with 17 bases between. CDR1 is WSHSY, CDR2 SAAADI, per germline. As DNA, the CDR3 is TGCGCCACCCGTATAGGTTCCGCGAATGAGCAGTTCTTC. It codes for CATRIGSANEQFF.

In this sample, this clonotype turned up many times. This chain links TRBV20-1 with TRBJ2-1, with D uncertain. The V and J ends lost 0 bases and 4 bases respectively, with 10 bases between them. Per germline, CDR1 DFQATT and CDR2 SNEGSKA (reference sequence). This CDR3 spans 14 amino acids. DNA of the CDR3: TGCAGTGCTAGAGAGGGCCCGTTATACAATGAGCAGTTCTTC. This codes for CSAREGPLYNEQFF.

This clonotype was recorded many times. The chain joins TRBV9 to TRBJ2-7; D possibly corresponds to TRBD2 (5 bases). This CDR3 contains 13 residues. V shed 0 bases and J shed 5 bases, with 9 bases lying between them. CDR1 and CDR2 (germline): SGDLS, YYNGEE. In DNA form, the CDR3 reads TGTGCCAGCAGCGTAGGGTCGGGGAACGAGCAGTACTTC. Its translation: CASSVGSGNEQYF.

This clonotype was found a few times. The rearrangement uses TRBV20-1 and TRBJ2-1; tentative D call: TRBD1 (6 bases). The CDR3 has 15 amino acids. Germline CDR1 DFQATT, CDR2 SNEGSKA (reference sequence). Trimming stripped 6 bases from V and 0 bases from J, with 15 bases between. The CDR3 sequence: CSAISMGHSYNEQFF. The CDR3 DNA is TGCAGTGCCATCTCCATGGGACACTCCTACAATGAGCAGTTCTTC.

The chain combines TRBV20-1 with TRBJ2-2; D is uncertain. V lost 0 bases to trimming and J lost 4 bases, with 6 bases between them. The CDR3 covers 13 residues. Germline CDR1 is DFQATT and CDR2 is SNEGSKA (reference sequence). The CDR3 loop reads CSARDVVTGELFF. DNA of the CDR3: TGCAGTGCTAGAGATGTCGTCACCGGGGAGCTGTTTTTT.

The J gene is TRBJ2-2, the V gene TRBV24-1; D is unclear. Looked up from germline, CDR1 is KGHDR and CDR2 is SFDVKD. The CDR3 loop spans 15 amino acids. Trimming pared 3 bases from V and 4 bases from J, leaving 11 bases between. In DNA, the CDR3 is TGTGCCACCAGTGATATGTGGCTCGGCACCGGGGAGCTGTTTTTT. It codes for CATSDMWLGTGELFF.

The chain has TRBV29-1 and TRBJ1-4; 12 bases line up with TRBD1. CDR1 SQVTM and CDR2 ANQGSEA come from the germline V gene. CDR3 length: 16 residues. Trimming cost V 4 bases and J 11 bases; bases outside gene matches: 14. The CDR3 region is CSVVRGGTGGSPKLFF. The CDR3 coding sequence is TGCAGCGTTGTGCGGGGTGGGACAGGGGGCTCTCCGAAACTGTTTTTT.

The CDR3: CNGEDTEAFF. The CDR3 DNA sequence: TGCAACGGGGAAGACACTGAAGCTTTCTTT. The rearrangement links TRBV29-1 to TRBJ1-1; the D is unclear. Germline values: CDR1 SQVTM, CDR2 ANQGSEA. The CDR3 runs to 10 residues.

The chain carries TRBV19 and TRBJ1-6; perhaps TRBD1 as D (5 bases). The CDR3 contains 13 residues. Germline-derived CDR1 and CDR2 are LNHDA and SQIVND (reference sequence). V was pared by 8 bases and J by 7 bases, with 12 bases between. For the CDR3, the DNA is TGTGCCAGTGCCGGGACGGGCAATTCACCCCTCCACTTT. Amino acid sequence: CASAGTGNSPLHF.

The V gene is TRBV4-2, the J gene TRBJ1-3; D unresolved. Trimming shortened V by 1 base and J by 2 bases, and 9 bases separated the two germline ends. Germline-derived CDR1 and CDR2 are LGHNA and YNFKEQ. The CDR3 covers 15 residues. The CDR3 region is CASSQVTNAGNTIYF. The CDR3 nucleotides read TGTGCCAGCAGCCAAGTGACCAATGCTGGAAACACCATATATTTT.

The CDR3 sequence is CSARDLASGSSYNEQFF. The CDR3 nucleotides read TGCAGTGCTAGAGATCTGGCTAGCGGGAGCTCCTACAATGAGCAGTTCTTC. The rearrangement links TRBV20-1 to TRBJ2-1; 10 bases are shared with TRBD2. CDR1 is DFQATT and CDR2 is SNEGSKA in the germline V gene (reference sequence). The ends lost 0 bases at V and 0 bases at J; junction bases unmatched: 5. The CDR3 totals 17 residues.

This clonotype has at least ten counts. An end of the junction differs from the germline gene, which may be a read error. This sequence joins TRBV4-1 and TRBJ1-2; D uncertain. This CDR3 has 12 amino acids. CDR1 is MGHRA and CDR2 is YSYEKL in the germline V gene. CDR3 in amino acids: CASSQVGYGYTF. CDR3 nucleotide sequence: TGTGCCAGCAGCCAAGTTGGATATGGCTACACCTTC.

The table lists this clonotype with many counts. This rearrangement joins TRBV12-3 or TRBV12-4 to TRBJ2-2, with D possibly called TRBD1 or TRBD2 (5 bases each). CDR3 length: 15 residues. V dropped 3 bases and J dropped 2 bases, with 10 bases sitting between them. The CDR3 coding sequence is TGTGCCAGCAGTTTTAGTGGGACCAACACCGGGGAGCTGTTTTTT. Translating it yields CASSFSGTNTGELFF.

With regard to this clonotype: Since a much larger clone is just one base distant, this may be a read error. The chain carries TRBV5-6 and TRBJ2-7, with TRBD2 as a possible D gene (6 bases). CDR3 length: 14 amino acids. The germline V gene encodes CDR1 SGHDT and CDR2 YYEEEE. The CDR3 coding sequence is TGTGCCAGCGGCTTGGGTACGGGAGCCTACGAGCAGTACTTC. As protein: CASGLGTGAYEQYF. Variable domain in full (rest from reference TRBV5-6 and TRBJ2-7): DAGVTQSPTHLIKTRGQQVTLRCSPKSGHDTVSWYQQALGQGPQFIFQYYEEEERQRGNFPDRFSGHQFPNYSSELNVNALLLGDSALYLCASGLGTGAYEQYFGPGTRLTVT.

The chain has TRBV20-1 and TRBJ2-1; 13 nucleotides line up with TRBD2. CDR1 is DFQATT and CDR2 is SNEGSKA in the germline V gene (reference sequence). V dropped 4 bases and J dropped 8; count of bases not matched to a gene: 11. The CDR3 runs to 16 residues. The chain's CDR3 is CSAIRRGTSGTDEQFF. CDR3 DNA: TGCAGTGCTATTAGACGGGGGACTAGCGGGACCGATGAGCAGTTCTTC.

This clonotype was detected a few times. The rearrangement uses TRBV4-1 and TRBJ2-2, with D hard to call. Trimming removed 1 base at V and 6 bases at J, with 6 bases between. This CDR3 has 13 amino acids. From germline, CDR1 is MGHRA and CDR2 YSYEKL. CDR3 protein: CASSQVVSGELFF. Written as DNA, the CDR3 is TGCGCCAGCAGCCAAGTCGTCTCCGGGGAGCTGTTTTTT.

This clonotype was seen a handful of times. The CDR3 protein is CASSVNSRGNTIYF. The CDR3 nucleotides are TGTGCCAGCAGCGTAAACAGCAGGGGAAACACCATATATTTT. The chain recombines TRBV9 with TRBJ1-3; no definite D call. CDR1 and CDR2 from the germline V gene are SGDLS and YYNGEE. CDR3 length: 14 amino acids. V gave up 1 base and J gave up 4 bases, with 9 bases separating them.

V is TRBV2 and J is TRBJ1-1, with 7 bases fitting TRBD1. The trim removed 8 bases at V and 2 bases at J, leaving 5 bases unmatched. This CDR3 spans 13 amino acids. Germline CDR1 reads SNHLY; CDR2 reads FYNNEI. The CDR3 reads CASAYRGNTEAFF. The CDR3 coding sequence is TGTGCCAGCGCCTACAGGGGTAACACTGAAGCTTTCTTT.

Ten or more counts support this clonotype. This rearrangement joins TRBV5-1 to TRBJ1-5; D ambiguous. Per germline, CDR1 SGHRS and CDR2 YFSETQ. V was trimmed by 0 bases and J by 6 bases, leaving 7 bases between them. The CDR3 covers 13 residues. CDR3 protein: CASSLGAFQPQHF. The CDR3 DNA follows: TGCGCCAGCAGCTTGGGGGCCTTTCAGCCCCAGCATTTT.

The chain is built from TRBV7-4 and TRBJ2-7; 11 bases fit TRBD1. From germline, CDR1 is SGHVT and CDR2 SQSDAQ. CDR3 length: 19 amino acids. The V gene end was trimmed by 7 bases and the J gene end by 3 bases; junction bases not matched to a gene: 20. The DNA for the CDR3 is TGTGCCAGCAACACCCCCGGAGAAGGACAGGGGGCGGGAGGCTACGAGCAGTACTTC. Its protein is CASNTPGEGQGAGGYEQYF.